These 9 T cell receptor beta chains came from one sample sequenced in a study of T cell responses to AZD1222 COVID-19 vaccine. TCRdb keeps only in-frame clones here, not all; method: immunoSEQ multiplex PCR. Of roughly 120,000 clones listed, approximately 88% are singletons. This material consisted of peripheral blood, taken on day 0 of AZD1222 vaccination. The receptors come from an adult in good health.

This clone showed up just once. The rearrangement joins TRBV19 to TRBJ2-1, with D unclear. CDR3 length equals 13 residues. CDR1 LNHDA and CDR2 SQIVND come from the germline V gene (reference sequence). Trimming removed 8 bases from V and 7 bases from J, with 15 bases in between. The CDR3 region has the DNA TGTGCCAGTTCCCCAGGCGGTATGAATGAGCAGTTCTTC. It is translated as CASSPGGMNEQFF.

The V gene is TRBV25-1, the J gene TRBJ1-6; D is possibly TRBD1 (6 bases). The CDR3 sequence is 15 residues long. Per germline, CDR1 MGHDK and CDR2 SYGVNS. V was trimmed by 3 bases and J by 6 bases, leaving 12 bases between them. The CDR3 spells CASSDGQNINSPLHF. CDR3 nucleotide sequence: TGTGCCAGCAGTGATGGACAGAACATTAATTCACCCCTCCACTTT.

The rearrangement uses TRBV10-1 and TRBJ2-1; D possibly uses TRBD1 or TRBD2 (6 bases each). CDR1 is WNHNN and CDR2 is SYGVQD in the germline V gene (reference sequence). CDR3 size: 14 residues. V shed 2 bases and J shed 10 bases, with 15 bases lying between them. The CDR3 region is CASSEGGQVGEQFF. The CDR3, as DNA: TGCGCCAGCAGTGAGGGGGGGCAGGTAGGAGAGCAGTTCTTC.

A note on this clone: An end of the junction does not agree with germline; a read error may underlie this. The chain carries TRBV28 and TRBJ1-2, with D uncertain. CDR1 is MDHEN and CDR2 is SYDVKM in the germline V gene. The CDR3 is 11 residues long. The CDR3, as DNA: TGTGCCAGCAGCCCGAACTATGGCCACACCTTC. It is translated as CASSPNYGHTF.

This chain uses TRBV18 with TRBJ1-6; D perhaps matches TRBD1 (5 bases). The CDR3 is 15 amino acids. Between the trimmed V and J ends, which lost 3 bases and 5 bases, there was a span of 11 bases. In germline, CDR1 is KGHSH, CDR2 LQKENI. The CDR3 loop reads CASSPQGLDNSPLHF. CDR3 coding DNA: TGTGCCAGCTCACCTCAGGGTCTGGATAATTCACCCCTCCACTTT.

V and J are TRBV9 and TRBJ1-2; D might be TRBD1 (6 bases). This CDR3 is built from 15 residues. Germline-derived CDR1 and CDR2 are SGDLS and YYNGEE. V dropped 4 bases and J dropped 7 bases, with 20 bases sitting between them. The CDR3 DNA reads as TGTGCCAGCAGCAACCCGGGGGGCGCGGGTGCTGGCTACACCTTC. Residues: CASSNPGGAGAGYTF.

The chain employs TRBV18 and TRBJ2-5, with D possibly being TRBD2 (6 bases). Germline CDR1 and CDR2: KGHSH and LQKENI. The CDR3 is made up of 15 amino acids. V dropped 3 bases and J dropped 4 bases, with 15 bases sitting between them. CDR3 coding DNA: TGTGCCAGCTCACCCGCGTCCGGGAGCGGAGAGACCCAGTACTTC. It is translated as CASSPASGSGETQYF.

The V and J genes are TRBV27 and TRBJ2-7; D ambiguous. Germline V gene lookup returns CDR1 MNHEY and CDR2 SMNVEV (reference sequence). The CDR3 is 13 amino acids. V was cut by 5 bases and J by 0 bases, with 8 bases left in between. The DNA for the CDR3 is TGTGCCAGCAGTGCGCAAAACTCCTACGAGCAGTACTTC. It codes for CASSAQNSYEQYF.

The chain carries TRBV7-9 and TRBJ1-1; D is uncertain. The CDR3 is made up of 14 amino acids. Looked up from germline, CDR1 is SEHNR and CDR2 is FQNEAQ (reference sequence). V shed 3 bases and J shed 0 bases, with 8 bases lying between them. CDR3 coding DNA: TGTGCCAGCAGCTTGATGGACGTGAACACTGAAGCTTTCTTT. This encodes CASSLMDVNTEAFF.